Described below is a single T cell receptor beta chain sequence and its context. The sample is drawn from a study of blood T cell repertoires in COVID-19. CDR1 and CDR2 from the germline V gene are MDHEN and SYDVKM. The CDR3 extends over 14 amino acids. The trim removed 5 bases at V and 6 bases at J, leaving 7 bases unmatched. In the original processing: Estimation of nucleated cell counts was performed using reference gene primer amplification. Here immunoSEQ multiplex PCR was the method, and the copy in TCRdb shows in-frame clones only, minus some. That table supplies the V and J calls and clone size; D and trimming were determined from the DNA. The sample shows 250,000 to 350,000 clones, 75% to 95% of them seen only once.

The receptor was isolated from a woman under 40 with COVID-19, enrolled during active disease. V is TRBV28 and J is TRBJ2-1; TRBD2 matches 7 bases. The sequenced material came from peripheral blood. The DNA of the CDR3 is TGTGCCAGCAGTCCCGGGACTACTCTCAATGAGCAGTTCTTC. Protein product: CASSPGTTLNEQFF.